The 30 T cell receptor beta chains listed next were all sequenced from one sample in a study of blood T cell repertoires in COVID-19. The repertoire was sequenced with immunoSEQ multiplex PCR; TCRdb's copy has only in-frame clones and lacks some. The sample comprises roughly 40,000 clones, about 91% of which are singletons, and over 3.5% rests with the top ten. Sequenced: peripheral blood. The receptors stem from a human donor in a cohort sampled during active COVID-19.

The chain recombines TRBV21-1 with TRBJ2-1; TRBD2 reflects the table's D call only, with no check against the DNA. TRBV21-1 is noted as a pseudogene. The CDR3 is 17 residues long. The CDR3 nucleotides are TGTGCCAGCAGCTTAAAGGTTGGGACTAGGGCCGATAATGAGCAGTTCTTC. Amino acid sequence: CASSLKVGTRADNEQFF.

This rearrangement joins TRBV9 to TRBJ1-3, with a possible D match to TRBD1 (5 bases). CDR3 size: 15 residues. V was pared by 2 bases and J by 4 bases, with 13 bases between. CDR1 and CDR2 from the germline V gene are SGDLS and YYNGEE. The CDR3 sequence: CASSVWGGTGNTIYF. CDR3 nucleotide sequence: TGTGCCAGCAGCGTGTGGGGAGGGACCGGAAACACCATATATTTT.

This clone was counted between two and nine times. The rearrangement links TRBV4-1 to TRBJ2-7; TRBD2 aligns across 8 bases. Per germline, CDR1 MGHRA and CDR2 YSYEKL. The CDR3 totals 17 residues. The V gene end was trimmed by 0 bases and the J gene end by 0 bases; junction bases not matched to a gene: 7. CDR3 amino acids: CASSQDPSGGFSYEQYF. The CDR3 nucleotides read TGCGCCAGCAGCCAAGATCCCAGCGGGGGTTTCTCCTACGAGCAGTACTTC.

The chain uses TRBV4-2 and TRBJ2-2; 10 bases line up with TRBD1. The V segment lost 4 bases and the J segment 0 bases; nucleotides outside the gene matches: 5. The length of the CDR3 is 17 residues. The germline gives CDR1 LGHNA, CDR2 YNFKEQ. CDR3 in amino acids: CASSRGGTGANTGELFF. The DNA of the CDR3 is TGTGCCAGCAGCCGAGGCGGGACAGGGGCGAACACCGGGGAGCTGTTTTTT.

The genes are TRBV2 and TRBJ1-4; 7 nucleotides align to TRBD1. CDR3 length: 15 amino acids. V lost 6 bases, J lost 1 base, and 5 bases stayed unmatched. The V gene's germline CDR1 is SNHLY and CDR2 FYNNEI. The CDR3 reads CASRSQGGTNEKLFF. Here the CDR3 DNA reads TGTGCCAGCAGGTCGCAGGGGGGAACTAATGAAAAACTGTTTTTT.

The V call is TRBV5-4, the J call TRBJ1-2; D is possibly TRBD1 (6 bases). V was trimmed by 4 bases and J by 8 bases, leaving 15 bases between them. This CDR3 contains 13 residues. The germline CDR1 and CDR2 sequences are SGHNT and YYREEE (reference sequence). CDR3 bases: TGTGCCAGCAGCCCCGGACAGCCTGGGGGCTACACCTTC. This gives the protein CASSPGQPGGYTF.

The gene calls are TRBV6-6 and TRBJ2-7; 9 bases match TRBD2. The germline V gene encodes CDR1 MNHNY and CDR2 SVGAGI (reference sequence). This CDR3 has 15 residues. The V gene end was trimmed by 7 bases and the J gene end by 3 bases; junction bases not matched to a gene: 10. As DNA, the CDR3 is TGTGCCAGCACCCTTAGACCAGCGGGGGGCTACGAGCAGTACTTC. Its translation: CASTLRPAGGYEQYF.

The chain employs TRBV28 and TRBJ2-3, with 12 bases that match TRBD2. Losses at the gene ends were 3 bases for V and 0 bases for J; bases not matched to a gene: 10. The V gene's germline CDR1 is MDHEN and CDR2 SYDVKM. CDR3 length: 19 amino acids. The CDR3 bases are TGTGCCAGCAGTTTCCCCGGGACTAGCGGGTTCCCTAGCACAGATACGCAGTATTTT. Amino acids: CASSFPGTSGFPSTDTQYF.

V is TRBV15 and J is TRBJ2-7; D not resolved. Trimming removed 1 base at V and 6 bases at J, with 7 bases between. This CDR3 is built from 12 residues. Germline CDR1 and CDR2: LNHNV and YYDKDF (reference sequence). CDR3 coding DNA: TGTGCCACCAGCAGAGCCTTCTTCGAGCAGTACTTC. Encoded protein: CATSRAFFEQYF.

The rearrangement joins TRBV5-1 to TRBJ2-7; TRBD2 is a possible D gene (6 bases). Germline CDR1 and CDR2: SGHRS and YFSETQ. V was trimmed by 5 bases and J by 5 bases, leaving 14 bases between them. The CDR3 runs to 13 residues. The DNA for the CDR3 is TGCGCCAGCAGGTTCGGGAGTAACGACGAGCAGTACTTC. This codes for CASRFGSNDEQYF.

V gene TRBV5-5 combines with J gene TRBJ1-1; 8 bases align to TRBD1. Germline V gives CDR1 SGHKS, CDR2 YYEKEE (reference sequence). CDR3 length: 13 residues. Losses at the gene ends were 4 bases for V and 9 bases for J; bases not matched to a gene: 8. The CDR3 is CASSQPGGFKAFF. The CDR3 DNA reads as TGTGCCAGCAGCCAACCAGGGGGCTTCAAAGCTTTCTTT.

The chain carries TRBV12-5 and TRBJ1-5; 7 nucleotides line up with TRBD1. The junction had 8 bases not matched to a gene; V was cut back by 0 bases and J by 0 bases. Germline assignment: CDR1 LGHNT and CDR2 FRNRAP. The CDR3 has 18 amino acids. The chain's CDR3 is CASGLVRDRSYSNQPQHF. The CDR3 DNA follows: TGTGCTAGTGGTTTGGTACGGGACAGATCTTATAGCAATCAGCCCCAGCATTTT.

This chain links TRBV7-3 with TRBJ2-1, with a tentative D call TRBD2 (5 bases). Looked up from germline, CDR1 is SGHTA and CDR2 is FQGTGA. The V end was cut by 0 bases, the J end by 8 bases, with 14 bases between. The CDR3 runs 15 residues. The CDR3 DNA follows: TGTGCCAGCAGCTTAACGGCGGGTGGGCGGGATGAGCAGTTCTTC. Its protein is CASSLTAGGRDEQFF.

This clone was detected once. The same CDR3 is also encoded by other DNA sequences in this sample. The chain uses TRBV9 and TRBJ1-3; unclear D gene. The CDR3 covers 14 residues. V was shortened by 0 bases and J by 4 bases, with 8 bases between the two germline ends. Germline CDR1 reads SGDLS; CDR2 reads YYNGEE. CDR3 loop: CASSVGQSGNTIYF. The CDR3 region has the DNA TGTGCCAGCAGCGTAGGGCAGTCAGGAAACACCATATATTTT.

This chain connects TRBV5-1 to TRBJ1-3, with D tentatively TRBD1 (6 bases). The V and J ends lost 5 bases and 0 bases respectively, with 6 bases between them. CDR3 length: 13 amino acids. Looked up from germline, CDR1 is SGHRS and CDR2 is YFSETQ. Here the CDR3 reads CASRDSSGNTIYF. CDR3 bases: TGCGCCAGCAGGGACAGCTCTGGAAACACCATATATTTT.

V gene TRBV11-3 combines with J gene TRBJ2-1; possibly TRBD2 for D (5 bases). The CDR3 has 13 amino acids. Germline assignment: CDR1 SGHNT and CDR2 YENEEA. Trimming stripped 4 bases from V and 7 bases from J, with 11 bases between. This chain's CDR3 is CASSSTRYNEQFF. The CDR3 DNA is TGTGCCAGCAGCTCTACTAGGTATAATGAGCAGTTCTTC.

V gene TRBV28 combines with J gene TRBJ2-5, with D perhaps TRBD1 (6 bases). The germline V gene has CDR1 MDHEN and CDR2 SYDVKM. The CDR3 is made up of 16 amino acids. The germline V and J ends were trimmed by 4 bases and 6 bases, with 21 bases remaining between them. Here the CDR3 DNA reads TGTGCCAGCAGTTCACCAGGACAGTCCAGCCACAAGACCCAGTACTTC. Residues: CASSSPGQSSHKTQYF.

The rearrangement uses TRBV29-1 and TRBJ1-1, with no clear D. Trimming took off 6 bases at V and 0 bases at J, with 17 bases between the two ends. The CDR3 has 15 residues. Germline CDR1 reads SQVTM; CDR2 reads ANQGSEA. The CDR3 DNA reads TGCAGCGTCCCGTCAGATCGCGGCTTGAACACTGAAGCTTTCTTT. As protein: CSVPSDRGLNTEAFF.

This clone was seen more than once but under ten times. This chain uses TRBV5-6 with TRBJ2-1, with D possibly being TRBD1 (5 bases). V was trimmed by 7 bases and J by 8 bases, leaving 19 bases between them. Germline V gene lookup returns CDR1 SGHDT and CDR2 YYEEEE. The CDR3 runs to 14 residues. The CDR3 is CASQRGSLIDEQFF. CDR3 nucleotides: TGTGCCAGCCAAAGGGGCAGTTTAATAGATGAGCAGTTCTTC. The full variable domain, completed using reference TRBV5-6 and TRBJ2-1, is DAGVTQSPTHLIKTRGQQVTLRCSPKSGHDTVSWYQQALGQGPQFIFQYYEEEERQRGNFPDRFSGHQFPNYSSELNVNALLLGDSALYLCASQRGSLIDEQFFGPGTRLTVL.

The CDR3 here is CASSGPGQGNIQYF. The DNA of the CDR3 is TGTGCCAGCAGTGGACCGGGACAGGGGAACATTCAGTACTTC. The rearrangement joins TRBV28 to TRBJ2-4; 10 bases fit TRBD1. Germline V lookup: CDR1 MDHEN, CDR2 SYDVKM. The CDR3 consists of 14 residues. V was pared by 5 bases and J by 7 bases, with 5 bases of the junction left unmatched.

This clone was recorded once. This chain links TRBV5-1 with TRBJ2-2; 9 positions agree with TRBD2. The CDR3 has 15 amino acids. Germline values: CDR1 SGHRS, CDR2 YFSETQ. V lost 0 bases to trimming and J lost 6 bases; unmatched junction nucleotides: 3. CDR3 sequence: CASSLGSGGSGELFF. DNA of the CDR3: TGCGCCAGCAGCTTGGGAAGCGGGGGGTCCGGGGAGCTGTTTTTT. The variable domain in full, with the rest retrieved from reference TRBV5-1 and TRBJ2-2, is KAGVTQTPRYLIKTRGQQVTLSCSPISGHRSVSWYQQTPGQGLQFLFEYFSETQRNKGNFPGRFSGRQFSNSRSEMNVSTLELGDSALYLCASSLGSGGSGELFFGEGSRLTVL.

As to this clone: A much larger clone is a single base away; this may be a read error. Other DNA variants within this sample encode the same CDR3. V usage is TRBV12-3 or TRBV12-4 and J usage is TRBJ1-1; TRBD1 is a possible D gene (5 bases). The CDR3 has 13 amino acids. V was clipped by 3 bases and J by 4 bases, with 9 bases between them. The CDR3 region has the DNA TGTGCCAGCAGTTTGGGGGGGGGCACTGAAGCTTTCTTT. It is translated as CASSLGGGTEAFF.

The genes are TRBV6-1 and TRBJ1-6; perhaps TRBD1 as D (6 bases). CDR3 length: 16 residues. Between the trimmed V and J ends, which lost 4 bases and 8 bases, there was a span of 18 bases. Per germline, CDR1 MNHNS and CDR2 SASEGT. The CDR3, as DNA: TGTGCCAGCAGTGCAGTCCCCAGGGGTTATGATTCACCCCTCCACTTT. As protein: CASSAVPRGYDSPLHF.

The rearrangement joins TRBV3-1 (or the pseudogene TRBV3-2) to TRBJ2-6; 9 bases fit TRBD1. The CDR3 has 17 amino acids. Germline CDR1 LGHDT, CDR2 YNNKEL (reference sequence). Trimming took 5 bases from V and 0 from J; bases not matched to a gene: 5. This CDR3 is CASSGQGSYSGANVLTF. CDR3 nucleotides: TGTGCCAGCAGCGGACAGGGGAGTTACTCTGGGGCCAACGTCCTGACTTTC.

This clone appeared once. V usage is TRBV13 and J usage is TRBJ2-1; 14 nucleotides agree with TRBD2. There are 18 residues in the CDR3. CDR1 is PRHDT, CDR2 FYEKMQ, per germline (reference sequence). The junction had 9 bases not matched to a gene; V was cut back by 5 bases and J by 3 bases. Here the CDR3 DNA reads TGTGCCAGCAGCATCCTGGGACTAGCGGGGGATTTCTACAATGAGCAGTTCTTC. This encodes CASSILGLAGDFYNEQFF.

The V gene is TRBV7-9, the J gene TRBJ2-3, with TRBD1 as a possible D gene (6 bases). Between the trimmed V and J ends, which lost 1 base and 1 base, there was a span of 6 bases. The germline CDR1 and CDR2 sequences are SEHNR and FQNEAQ (reference sequence). This CDR3 spans 14 amino acids. CDR3 sequence reads: CASSLGQGTDTQYF. CDR3 sequence (DNA): TGTGCCAGCAGCTTAGGACAGGGCACAGATACGCAGTATTTT.

The CDR3 is CASSFRGGRETQYF. CDR3 nucleotide sequence: TGCGCCAGCAGCTTCCGGGGGGGTCGAGAGACCCAGTACTTC. The chain joins TRBV5-1 to TRBJ2-5; the match to TRBD2 covers 8 bases. Losses at the gene ends were 2 bases for V and 4 bases for J; bases not matched to a gene: 4. The CDR3 contains 14 residues. CDR1 and CDR2 from the germline V gene are SGHRS and YFSETQ.

The gene calls are TRBV7-9 and TRBJ2-2; possibly TRBD2 for D (5 bases). This CDR3 region has 13 residues. The germline gives CDR1 SEHNR, CDR2 FQNEAQ (reference sequence). V was clipped by 4 bases and J by 11 bases, with 14 bases between them. The CDR3 region has the DNA TGTGCCAGCAGCTCCGACCTTCGGGGTGAGCTGTTTTTT. Its protein is CASSSDLRGELFF.

J is TRBJ1-2 and V is TRBV30; D remains ambiguous. CDR1 is GTSNPN and CDR2 is SVGIG in the germline V gene (reference sequence). Trimming cost V 4 bases and J 8 bases, with 11 bases left between them. The CDR3 covers 11 residues. CDR3 protein: CAWMWGVGYTF. CDR3 nucleotide sequence: TGTGCCTGGATGTGGGGAGTCGGCTACACCTTC.

The chain combines TRBV4-2 with TRBJ1-5; 9 bases align to TRBD1. The CDR3 has 16 residues. Trimming removed 4 bases from V and 4 bases from J; junction bases left unmatched: 8. Per germline, CDR1 LGHNA and CDR2 YNFKEQ. Here the CDR3 reads CASSPSGQGLNQPQHF. The CDR3, as DNA: TGTGCCAGCAGCCCCTCGGGACAGGGTTTAAATCAGCCCCAGCATTTT.